This passage covers 26 T cell receptor beta chains from one sample sequenced in a study of shared clonotypes between healthy human individuals. Sequenced by immunoSEQ multiplex PCR; TCRdb stores in-frame clones only, minus some. The sample includes 2,500,000 or so clones, roughly 93% of them seen just once. The sequencing sample was made of naive CD4+ T cells from PBMCs. The subset denotes: CD45RA+ positively selected. These receptors originate from a man aged 18 to 30 in good health. Some clones in this sample may be carry-over from other donors' samples.

This chain connects TRBV10-2 to TRBJ2-7, with D perhaps TRBD2 (5 bases). The CDR3 length is 14 residues. Germline V gene lookup returns CDR1 WSHSY and CDR2 SAAADI. The ends were cut back, 6 bases at V and 2 bases at J, with 14 bases in the middle. DNA of the CDR3: TGCGCCAGCAGAATGAAGGTGAGGGCCTACGAGCAGTACTTC. Its protein is CASRMKVRAYEQYF.

The chain couples TRBV28 to TRBJ2-7; 9 nucleotides match TRBD1. V lost 3 bases to trimming and J lost 2 bases; unmatched junction nucleotides: 11. The CDR3 length is 17 residues. Germline CDR1 is MDHEN and CDR2 is SYDVKM. Here the CDR3 reads CASSFLQGTGKTYEQYF. Here the CDR3 DNA reads TGTGCCAGCAGTTTCCTTCAGGGGACAGGGAAAACCTACGAGCAGTACTTC.

On this clone itself: The same CDR3 is also encoded by other DNA sequences in this sample. The CDR3 here is CASSLVADTEAFF. The DNA of the CDR3 is TGCGCCAGCAGCTTGGTGGCAGACACTGAAGCTTTCTTT. The chain is built from TRBV5-1 and TRBJ1-1, with D hard to call. In germline, CDR1 is SGHRS, CDR2 YFSETQ. This CDR3 is built from 13 residues. The V end lost 0 bases, the J end lost 3 bases, and 6 bases lay between the germline ends.

This clone appeared a single time. Other DNA sequences in this sample translate to the same CDR3. This chain links TRBV28 with TRBJ2-1; 9 nucleotides line up with TRBD2. The ends lost 6 bases at V and 0 bases at J; junction bases unmatched: 6. The germline gives CDR1 MDHEN, CDR2 SYDVKM. The CDR3 is 16 amino acids. The CDR3 region is CASSSRLAASYNEQFF. The CDR3 region has the DNA TGTGCCAGCAGCTCTAGACTAGCGGCCTCCTACAATGAGCAGTTCTTC. Full variable domain (rest looked up from reference TRBV28 and TRBJ2-1): DVKVTQSSRYLVKRTGEKVFLECVQDMDHENMFWYRQDPGLGLRLIYFSYDVKMKEKGDIPEGYSVSREKKERFSLILESASTNQTSMYLCASSSRLAASYNEQFFGPGTRLTVL.

This clone appeared once. The J gene is TRBJ1-5, the V gene TRBV7-2, with unresolved D. The CDR3 has 14 amino acids. CDR1 is SGHTA, CDR2 FQGNSA, per germline. V was cut by 1 base and J by 3 bases, with 7 bases left in between. CDR3 protein: CASSLVPHNQPQHF. The CDR3 coding sequence is TGTGCCAGCAGCTTAGTTCCCCACAATCAGCCCCAGCATTTT.

The chain employs TRBV2 and TRBJ1-1; D is unclear. The CDR3 sequence is 16 residues long. V was shortened by 3 bases and J by 1 base, with 15 bases between the two germline ends. Germline V CDR1 and CDR2: SNHLY, FYNNEI. The CDR3 DNA sequence: TGTGCCAGCAGTGACTTCGGGGTCAACAAGAACACTGAAGCTTTCTTT. Protein sequence: CASSDFGVNKNTEAFF.

The chain has TRBV19 and TRBJ2-7; either TRBD1 or TRBD2 may supply D (5 bases each). The V end lost 0 bases, the J end lost 0 bases, and 15 bases lay between the germline ends. The CDR3 has 17 residues. The germline V gene encodes CDR1 LNHDA and CDR2 SQIVND (reference sequence). CDR3 sequence: CASSIDARAGSSYEQYF. The CDR3 nucleotides are TGTGCCAGTAGTATAGATGCCCGGGCAGGGAGCTCCTACGAGCAGTACTTC.

This clone was seen only once. J is TRBJ2-3 and V is TRBV6-4; 7 positions agree with TRBD1. The germline gives CDR1 MRHNA, CDR2 SNTAGT. V shed 4 bases and J 8 bases; nucleotides not matched to a gene: 12. There are 15 residues in the CDR3. The CDR3 DNA is TGTGCCAGCAGTGCCGAGACAGGGCTCCGGGGTACGCAGTATTTT. It specifies CASSAETGLRGTQYF.

CDR3 loop: CASSLPGQGREKLFF. DNA of the CDR3: TGTGCCAGCAGCCTCCCGGGACAGGGCCGTGAAAAACTGTTTTTT. The gene calls are TRBV28 and TRBJ1-4, with TRBD1 matching 9 bases. Germline trimming cut 6 bases from V and 7 bases from J; bases unmatched to any gene: 9. CDR1 and CDR2 from the germline V gene are MDHEN and SYDVKM. CDR3 length equals 15 residues.

The gene calls are TRBV15 and TRBJ1-5; perhaps TRBD1 as D (5 bases). The germline CDR1 and CDR2 sequences are LNHNV and YYDKDF (reference sequence). The CDR3 runs 16 residues. The V end was cut by 1 base, the J end by 3 bases, with 13 bases between. This CDR3 is CATSRAPRQNNQPQHF. CDR3 bases: TGTGCCACCAGCAGAGCGCCCCGACAGAACAATCAGCCCCAGCATTTT. Looking up the rest from reference TRBV15 and TRBJ1-5 gives the full variable domain: DAMVIQNPRYQVTQFGKPVTLSCSQTLNHNVMYWYQQKSSQAPKLLFHYYDKDFNNEADTPDNFQSRRPNTSFCFLDIRSPGLGDTAMYLCATSRAPRQNNQPQHFGDGTRLSIL.

A single count supports this clone. This chain connects TRBV6-4 to TRBJ2-5; 11 bases line up with TRBD2. The CDR3 spans 17 residues. The germline gives CDR1 MRHNA, CDR2 SNTAGT. J was trimmed by 4 bases and V by 4 bases; bases with no gene match: 11. Written as DNA, the CDR3 is TGTGCCAGCAGTGGGCGTAGCGGGAGGGGCCTCGGAGAGACCCAGTACTTC. Protein: CASSGRSGRGLGETQYF.

On this clone itself: Distinct nucleotide sequences in the sample also encode this CDR3. J is TRBJ1-1 and V is TRBV28, with 8 nucleotides matching TRBD1. There are 14 residues in the CDR3. V was pared by 5 bases and J by 0 bases, with 2 bases of the junction left unmatched. Germline V lookup: CDR1 MDHEN, CDR2 SYDVKM. The DNA of the CDR3 is TGTGCCAGCAGTAGACAGGGGTTGAACACTGAAGCTTTCTTT. The encoded protein is CASSRQGLNTEAFF.

The genes are TRBV6-1 and TRBJ1-5; D is perhaps TRBD1 (5 bases). Trimming pared 6 bases from V and 7 bases from J, leaving 19 bases between. The CDR3 spans 15 residues. The V gene's germline CDR1 is MNHNS and CDR2 SASEGT. In nucleotides, the CDR3 is TGTGCCAGCAGAGAGGCTGGGGGAGGGAGGCAGCCCCAGCATTTT. Protein: CASREAGGGRQPQHF.

In this sample, this clone turned up a few times. This CDR3 is also generated by other DNA sequences in the sample. This chain connects TRBV28 to TRBJ1-1, with D maybe TRBD1 (6 bases). Trimming cost V 2 bases and J 6 bases, with 7 bases left between them. This CDR3 region has 12 residues. Germline V gene sequence: CDR1 MDHEN, CDR2 SYDVKM. For the CDR3, the DNA is TGTGCCAGCAGTTTACAGGGGTCTGAAGCTTTCTTT. Protein: CASSLQGSEAFF.

The CDR3 protein is CASSALQVEQYF. In nucleotides, the CDR3 is TGTGCCAGCAGTGCATTACAGGTGGAGCAGTACTTC. The rearrangement uses TRBV6-1 and TRBJ2-7; TRBD1 is a possible D gene (5 bases). This CDR3 has 12 residues. Per germline, CDR1 MNHNS and CDR2 SASEGT. The germline V and J ends were trimmed by 4 bases and 7 bases, with 11 bases remaining between them.

The chain recombines TRBV27 with TRBJ2-7; TRBD1 might be the D (6 bases). Germline V gene sequence: CDR1 MNHEY, CDR2 SMNVEV (reference sequence). Trimming took 10 bases from V and 4 from J, leaving 20 bases between them. The CDR3 sequence is 14 residues long. The CDR3 nucleotides read TGTGCCACTTCAGGGGCGAGGGGACCTTACGAGCAGTACTTC. Protein product: CATSGARGPYEQYF.

CDR3 protein: CASSLIPGTGELFF. The CDR3 DNA reads TGTGCCAGCAGTTTAATCCCAGGCACCGGGGAGCTGTTTTTT. The chain carries TRBV27 and TRBJ2-2; D not resolved. Germline V CDR1 and CDR2: MNHEY, SMNVEV (reference sequence). V was cut by 2 bases and J by 4 bases, with 8 bases left in between. The CDR3 contains 14 residues.

The chain joins TRBV5-1 to TRBJ1-5; D gene uncertain. V was shortened by 1 base and J by 4 bases, with 9 bases between the two germline ends. The germline gives CDR1 SGHRS, CDR2 YFSETQ. The CDR3 covers 14 residues. The CDR3 region has the DNA TGCGCCAGCAGCTTGAACAGCTTAAATCAGCCCCAGCATTTT. Amino acids: CASSLNSLNQPQHF.

The chain has TRBV5-1 and TRBJ1-1; D is perhaps TRBD1 (6 bases). Looked up from germline, CDR1 is SGHRS and CDR2 is YFSETQ. The CDR3 runs to 14 residues. V was trimmed by 3 bases and J by 11 bases, leaving 20 bases between them. The CDR3 DNA reads as TGCGCCAGCAGCTCTTTTACCACAGGGACCGCTGCTTTCTTT. Translation gives CASSSFTTGTAAFF.

The chain carries TRBV11-3 and TRBJ1-1, with D hard to call. The CDR3 loop spans 13 amino acids. Germline V gene lookup returns CDR1 SGHNT and CDR2 YENEEA. V dropped 0 bases and J dropped 12 bases, with 14 bases sitting between them. The CDR3 loop reads CASSLEVTAAPFF. CDR3 sequence (DNA): TGTGCCAGCAGCTTAGAGGTAACGGCGGCGCCTTTCTTT.

This clone was recorded only once. The V gene is TRBV29-1, the J gene TRBJ2-3; D unresolved. The CDR3 spans 16 residues. Trimming pared 3 bases from V and 1 base from J, leaving 17 bases between. CDR1 and CDR2 (germline): SQVTM, ANQGSEA. Written as DNA, the CDR3 is TGCAGCGTTGAGGGAATCAGCTCTAGGGGCACAGATACGCAGTATTTT. It encodes CSVEGISSRGTDTQYF.

This clone was counted a single time. The V and J genes are TRBV7-6 and TRBJ2-1; 10 nucleotides agree with TRBD2. Germline lookup yields CDR1 SGHVS and CDR2 FNYEAQ. V lost 4 bases to trimming and J lost 0 bases; unmatched junction nucleotides: 9. The CDR3 totals 18 residues. The CDR3 is CASSSRSGRGTSYNEQFF. The CDR3 coding sequence is TGTGCCAGCAGCTCCAGAAGCGGGAGGGGGACCTCCTACAATGAGCAGTTCTTC.

The chain is built from TRBV10-3 and TRBJ1-4; D remains unclear. Germline V gene lookup returns CDR1 ENHRY and CDR2 SYGVKD. The CDR3 runs to 13 residues. V lost 7 bases and J lost 5, with 11 bases in between. CDR3 loop: CAIKESPNEKLFF. The CDR3 region has the DNA TGTGCCATCAAAGAGAGCCCGAATGAAAAACTGTTTTTT.

The chain carries TRBV28 and TRBJ2-5; 8 positions match TRBD1. Looked up from germline, CDR1 is MDHEN and CDR2 is SYDVKM. Unmatched junction bases numbered 14, after V lost 7 bases and J lost 7 bases. The CDR3 length is 15 residues. CDR3 protein: CASNSLGDRSMTQYF. In DNA form, the CDR3 reads TGTGCCAGCAACAGTTTGGGGGACAGGTCGATGACCCAGTACTTC.

Details on this clone: Other DNA sequences in this specimen translate into the identical CDR3. The chain links TRBV7-2 to TRBJ1-1, with D uncertain. The CDR3 totals 13 residues. Trimming shortened V by 2 bases and J by 0 bases, and 4 bases separated the two germline ends. Germline assignment: CDR1 SGHTA and CDR2 FQGNSA. The CDR3 sequence: CASSLILNTEAFF. CDR3 DNA sequence: TGTGCCAGCAGCTTAATATTGAACACTGAAGCTTTCTTT.

The rearrangement links TRBV18 to TRBJ1-2, with 7 bases aligning to TRBD1. After removal of 0 bases from V and 8 bases from J, the junction contained 12 bases not matched to a gene. CDR3 size: 16 residues. Germline CDR1 and CDR2: KGHSH and LQKENI. CDR3 DNA: TGTGCCAGCTCACCACCCGGAGGGGGCGAAAAGGGAGGCTACACCTTC. Amino acids: CASSPPGGGEKGGYTF.